The 25 T cell receptor beta chains listed next were all sequenced from one sample in a study of blood T cell repertoires in COVID-19. Clones were read by immunoSEQ multiplex PCR, and TCRdb kept only the in-frame ones, dropping some. The table has hundreds of thousands of clones, 75% to 90% seen once. Sequenced material: PBMCs or T cells enriched from blood (not recorded which). The receptors were gathered from a man between 18 and 29 years old who had recovered from COVID-19.

The chain uses TRBV30 and TRBJ1-1; maybe TRBD1 (6 bases). V was trimmed by 1 base and J by 1 base, leaving 16 bases between them. The germline CDR1 and CDR2 sequences are GTSNPN and SVGIG (reference sequence). The CDR3 has 16 residues. CDR3 amino acids: CAWSGRRGHWNTEAFF. CDR3 bases: TGTGCCTGGAGTGGACGCAGGGGACACTGGAACACTGAAGCTTTCTTT.

This clone is a singleton in its sample. The V gene is TRBV5-1, the J gene TRBJ2-1; 9 bases agree with TRBD1. This CDR3 is built from 15 residues. Germline-derived CDR1 and CDR2 are SGHRS and YFSETQ. The J segment lost 5 bases and the V segment lost 2 bases, leaving 5 bases of the junction unmatched. CDR3 in amino acids: CASSFGDRENNEQFF. In DNA form, the CDR3 reads TGCGCCAGCAGCTTCGGGGACAGGGAGAACAATGAGCAGTTCTTC.

The genes are TRBV5-8 and TRBJ1-1, with 10 bases matching TRBD1. This CDR3 comprises 16 residues. Per germline, CDR1 SGHTS and CDR2 YDEGEE. Trimming removed 3 bases from V and 7 bases from J; junction bases left unmatched: 12. The CDR3 reads CASSSFGQGGILEAFF. The CDR3, as DNA: TGTGCCAGCAGCTCCTTCGGACAGGGGGGGATCCTTGAAGCTTTCTTT.

Concerning this clone itself: One end of the junction is discordant with germline, which a read error may explain. This sample includes further DNA sequences coding for the same CDR3. V and J are TRBV6-5 and TRBJ1-1; D call uncertain. CDR1 MNHEY and CDR2 SVGAGI come from the germline V gene. The CDR3 length is 13 residues. The chain's CDR3 is CASSYSSVTEAFF. CDR3 coding DNA: TGTGCCAGCAGCTACTCCTCGGTCACTGAAGCTTTCTTT.

The chain carries TRBV6-2 or TRBV6-3 and TRBJ2-4; tentative D call: TRBD2 (6 bases). The CDR3 runs 16 residues. Germline assignment: CDR1 MNHEY and CDR2 SVGEGT. V dropped 1 base and J dropped 5 bases, with 15 bases sitting between them. This chain's CDR3 is CASSYWPSEVENIQYF. For the CDR3, the DNA is TGTGCCAGCAGTTACTGGCCTAGCGAGGTCGAAAACATTCAGTACTTC.

The chain recombines TRBV9 with TRBJ2-7, with 12 bases fitting TRBD2. V lost 4 bases, J lost 5 bases, and 4 bases stayed unmatched. CDR3 length: 14 residues. The germline gives CDR1 SGDLS, CDR2 YYNGEE. The CDR3 DNA follows: TGTGCCAGCAGCACCAGACTAGCGGGGGACGAGCAGTACTTC. This codes for CASSTRLAGDEQYF.

This chain joins TRBV6-5 and TRBJ1-1, with D maybe TRBD1 (6 bases). Per germline, CDR1 MNHEY and CDR2 SVGAGI. The CDR3 contains 14 residues. The ends were cut back, 6 bases at V and 1 base at J, with 12 bases in the middle. The CDR3 nucleotides read TGTGCCAGCAGCTTCACAGGGTGGAACACTGAAGCTTTCTTT. Translation gives CASSFTGWNTEAFF.

This clone has a single count. V is TRBV5-1 and J is TRBJ2-7; 8 bases fit TRBD1. V lost 0 bases and J lost 6; bases outside the gene matches: 5. Germline CDR1 reads SGHRS; CDR2 reads YFSETQ. This CDR3 has 14 amino acids. In nucleotides, the CDR3 is TGCGCCAGCAGCTTGGGACAGGGGATGGGCGAGCAGTACTTC. As protein: CASSLGQGMGEQYF.

V gene TRBV5-4 combines with J gene TRBJ1-1, with 9 bases matching TRBD1. The V gene's germline CDR1 is SGHNT and CDR2 YYREEE (reference sequence). Germline trimming cut 0 bases from V and 4 bases from J; bases unmatched to any gene: 7. The length of the CDR3 is 16 residues. The CDR3 sequence is CASSLAPGQGSTEAFF. The CDR3 DNA follows: TGTGCCAGCAGCTTGGCCCCGGGACAGGGTAGCACTGAAGCTTTCTTT.

This chain connects TRBV4-1 to TRBJ1-4; possibly TRBD1 for D (5 bases). CDR3 length equals 15 residues. Germline V gene lookup returns CDR1 MGHRA and CDR2 YSYEKL. The germline V and J ends were trimmed by 4 bases and 7 bases, with 16 bases remaining between them. The CDR3 bases are TGCGCCAGCAGCCCTCCCGGGCAGGGAGGTGAAAAACTGTTTTTT. It codes for CASSPPGQGGEKLFF.

V is TRBV24-1 and J is TRBJ1-2; D gene uncertain. The CDR3 length is 15 residues. Germline V CDR1 and CDR2: KGHDR, SFDVKD. Trimming shortened V by 5 bases and J by 0 bases, and 12 bases separated the two germline ends. CDR3 residues: CATSGGTQANYGYTF. For the CDR3, the DNA is TGTGCCACCAGTGGCGGAACGCAAGCTAACTATGGCTACACCTTC.

This clone was observed a handful of times. V usage is TRBV5-1 and J usage is TRBJ1-1; 8 nucleotides match TRBD1. This CDR3 has 13 amino acids. The V segment lost 4 bases and the J segment 7 bases; nucleotides outside the gene matches: 6. Looked up from germline, CDR1 is SGHRS and CDR2 is YFSETQ. CDR3 sequence reads: CASSPRGTGEAFF. As DNA, the CDR3 is TGCGCCAGCAGCCCCAGGGGGACAGGTGAAGCTTTCTTT.

This chain uses TRBV18 with TRBJ2-2, with 7 bases identical to TRBD1. CDR3 size: 15 residues. The trim removed 2 bases at V and 9 bases at J, leaving 9 bases unmatched. Germline values: CDR1 KGHSH, CDR2 LQKENI. The CDR3 reads CASSPTGTAHRELFF. The CDR3 bases are TGTGCCAGCTCACCAACCGGGACAGCCCACCGGGAGCTGTTTTTT.

The chain combines TRBV7-2 with TRBJ2-2; the D gene is possibly TRBD2 (6 bases). V was pared by 5 bases and J by 9 bases, with 16 bases between. This CDR3 spans 14 amino acids. Germline V CDR1 and CDR2: SGHTA, FQGNSA. The CDR3 nucleotides are TGTGCCAGCAGCAACGGACAAGGACTATGGGAGCTGTTTTTT. This encodes CASSNGQGLWELFF.

This clone was observed a handful of times. For the CDR3, the DNA is TGTGCCAGTAGTAGGTCAGGGGCCGGCGGGGAGCTGTTTTTT. The encoded protein is CASSRSGAGGELFF. The chain recombines TRBV19 with TRBJ2-2; perhaps TRBD1 as D (6 bases). The CDR3 has 14 residues. The V gene lost 4 bases and the J gene lost 7 bases, with 13 bases spanning the gap. Germline V CDR1 and CDR2: LNHDA, SQIVND (reference sequence).

This chain links TRBV6-5 with TRBJ1-2; D possibly corresponds to TRBD1 (5 bases). The CDR3 contains 15 residues. Trimming removed 6 bases at V and 6 bases at J, with 20 bases between. Looked up from germline, CDR1 is MNHEY and CDR2 is SVGAGI. The CDR3 bases are TGTGCCAGCAGCTCTACAGAACAGATGACAGATGGCTACACCTTC. As protein: CASSSTEQMTDGYTF.

DNA for the CDR3: TGTGCCACCAGCAGAGCCTCTAGCTGGGAGAGGAATGAGCAGTTCTTC. Translation: CATSRASSWERNEQFF. The chain combines TRBV15 with TRBJ2-1; TRBD2 is a possible D gene (5 bases). The germline V and J ends were trimmed by 1 base and 7 bases, with 17 bases remaining between them. The CDR3 is made up of 16 amino acids. CDR1 and CDR2 from the germline V gene are LNHNV and YYDKDF (reference sequence).

The genes are TRBV27 and TRBJ2-3; 7 bases fit TRBD2. Germline V gene sequence: CDR1 MNHEY, CDR2 SMNVEV (reference sequence). The ends lost 7 bases at V and 0 bases at J; junction bases unmatched: 4. The CDR3 totals 14 residues. This chain's CDR3 is CASTTSASTDTQYF. The DNA for the CDR3 is TGTGCCAGCACAACTAGCGCGAGCACAGATACGCAGTATTTT.

The chain joins TRBV3-1 (or the pseudogene TRBV3-2) to TRBJ2-5, with 8 bases that match TRBD2. The CDR3 sequence is 16 residues long. Germline V gene lookup returns CDR1 LGHDT and CDR2 YNNKEL (reference sequence). The V gene end was trimmed by 0 bases and the J gene end by 2 bases; junction bases not matched to a gene: 5. Here the CDR3 reads CASSQDPAGVQETQYF. For the CDR3, the DNA is TGTGCCAGCAGCCAAGATCCAGCGGGGGTTCAAGAGACCCAGTACTTC.

The genes are TRBV6-6 and TRBJ2-2; D is ambiguous. Trimming cost V 6 bases and J 5 bases, with 13 bases left between them. The germline V gene encodes CDR1 MNHNY and CDR2 SVGAGI (reference sequence). This CDR3 spans 14 amino acids. In DNA, the CDR3 is TGTGCCAGCAGCCAAGAGTTACTTACCGGGGAGCTGTTTTTT. Translation gives CASSQELLTGELFF.

The chain combines TRBV7-8 with TRBJ2-5; 7 bases line up with TRBD2. Germline trimming cut 5 bases from V and 3 bases from J; bases unmatched to any gene: 6. CDR1 SGHVS and CDR2 FQNEAQ come from the germline V gene. This CDR3 comprises 14 residues. CDR3 DNA sequence: TGTGCCAGCAGCGCACTAGCGTTCAAAGAGACCCAGTACTTC. Translation gives CASSALAFKETQYF.

The genes are TRBV5-6 and TRBJ2-4; D perhaps matches TRBD1 (5 bases). Trimming removed 0 bases at V and 0 bases at J, with 7 bases between. The CDR3 contains 15 residues. Germline V gives CDR1 SGHDT, CDR2 YYEEEE. The chain's CDR3 is CASSLEGVAKNIQYF. For the CDR3, the DNA is TGTGCCAGCAGCTTGGAAGGGGTAGCCAAAAACATTCAGTACTTC.

This clone was seen a handful of times. V and J are TRBV3-1 (or the pseudogene TRBV3-2) and TRBJ1-2; tentative D call: TRBD1 (5 bases). Trimming took 3 bases from V and 10 from J, leaving 12 bases between them. The CDR3 contains 12 residues. The germline gives CDR1 LGHDT, CDR2 YNNKEL (reference sequence). The CDR3 here is CASSHLEGDYTF. The CDR3 DNA reads as TGTGCCAGCAGCCACCTAGAAGGGGACTACACCTTC.

The chain employs TRBV6-5 and TRBJ2-1, with 11 bases aligning to TRBD2. Germline lookup yields CDR1 MNHEY and CDR2 SVGAGI. Germline trimming cut 5 bases from V and 4 bases from J; bases unmatched to any gene: 4. The CDR3 length is 15 residues. Here the CDR3 DNA reads TGTGCCAGCAGTCCAACTAGCGGGGGTTACAATGAGCAGTTCTTC. Protein sequence: CASSPTSGGYNEQFF.

V and J are TRBV4-3 and TRBJ2-1, with 7 bases identical to TRBD2. With 4 bases clipped from V and 5 bases from J, the junction kept 5 bases outside the gene matches. CDR3 length: 14 residues. Looked up from germline, CDR1 is LGHNA and CDR2 is YSLEER. The CDR3 DNA reads TGCGCCAGCAGCCGAATGGGAGGGGACAATGAGCAGTTCTTC. This sequence encodes CASSRMGGDNEQFF.